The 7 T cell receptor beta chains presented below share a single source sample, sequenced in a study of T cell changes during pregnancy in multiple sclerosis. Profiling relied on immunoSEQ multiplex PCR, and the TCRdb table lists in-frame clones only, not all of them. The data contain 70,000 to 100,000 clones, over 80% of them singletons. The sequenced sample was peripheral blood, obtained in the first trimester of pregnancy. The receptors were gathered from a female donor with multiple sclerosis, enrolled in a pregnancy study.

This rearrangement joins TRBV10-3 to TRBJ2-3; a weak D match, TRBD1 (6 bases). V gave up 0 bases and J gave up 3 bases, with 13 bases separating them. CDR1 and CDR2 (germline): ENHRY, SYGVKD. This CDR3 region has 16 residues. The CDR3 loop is CAISESGTPITDTQYF. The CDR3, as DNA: TGTGCCATCAGTGAGTCCGGGACACCTATTACAGATACGCAGTATTTT.

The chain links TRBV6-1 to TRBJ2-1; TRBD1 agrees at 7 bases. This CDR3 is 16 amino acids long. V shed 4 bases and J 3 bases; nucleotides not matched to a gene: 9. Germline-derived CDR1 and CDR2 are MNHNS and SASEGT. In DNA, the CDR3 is TGTGCCAGCAGTGGCTTGACAGGGCGCGACTACAATGAGCAGTTCTTC. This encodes CASSGLTGRDYNEQFF.

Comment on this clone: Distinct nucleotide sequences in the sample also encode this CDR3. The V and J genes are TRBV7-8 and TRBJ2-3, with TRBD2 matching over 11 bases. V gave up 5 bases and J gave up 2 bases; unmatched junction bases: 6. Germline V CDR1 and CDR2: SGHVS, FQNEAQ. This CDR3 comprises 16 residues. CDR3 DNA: TGTGCCAGCAGCACCCGACTAGCGGGGTTCACAGATACGCAGTATTTT. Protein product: CASSTRLAGFTDTQYF.

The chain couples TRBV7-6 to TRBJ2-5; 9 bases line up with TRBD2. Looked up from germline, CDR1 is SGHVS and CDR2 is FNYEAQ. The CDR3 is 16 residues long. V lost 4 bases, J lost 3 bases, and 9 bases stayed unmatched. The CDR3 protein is CASSSIAGAYEETQYF. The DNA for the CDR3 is TGTGCCAGCAGCTCTATAGCGGGGGCCTACGAAGAGACCCAGTACTTC.

CDR3: CASSIDWTAGSTEAFF. CDR3 nucleotides: TGTGCCAGTAGTATAGATTGGACGGCTGGGAGCACTGAAGCTTTCTTT. The J gene is TRBJ1-1, the V gene TRBV19; no firm D call. V was cut by 0 bases and J by 4 bases, with 15 bases left in between. CDR3 length equals 16 residues. Germline V lookup: CDR1 LNHDA, CDR2 SQIVND (reference sequence).

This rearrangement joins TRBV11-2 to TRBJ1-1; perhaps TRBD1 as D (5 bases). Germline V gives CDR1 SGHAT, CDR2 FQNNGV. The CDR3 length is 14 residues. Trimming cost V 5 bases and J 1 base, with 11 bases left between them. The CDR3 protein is CASSHRYGNTEAFF. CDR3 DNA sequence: TGTGCCAGCAGCCACAGGTATGGGAACACTGAAGCTTTCTTT. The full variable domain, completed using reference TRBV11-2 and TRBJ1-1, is EAGVAQSPRYKIIEKRQSVAFWCNPISGHATLYWYQQILGQGPKLLIQFQNNGVVDDSQLPKDRFSAERLKGVDSTLKIQPAKLEDSAVYLCASSHRYGNTEAFFGQGTRLTVV.

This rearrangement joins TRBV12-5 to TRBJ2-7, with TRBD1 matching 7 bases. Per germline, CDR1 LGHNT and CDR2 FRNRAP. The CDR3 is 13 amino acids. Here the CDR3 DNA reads TGTTTTTCCCTGGGGGACAGACGCTACGAGCAGTACTTC. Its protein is CFSLGDRRYEQYF.